Below are 2 T cell receptor beta chains sequenced from a single sample in a study of early T cells in non-severe SARS-CoV-2 infection (dated by TCRdb to about 2021). The method was 5' RACE. For sequencing, a NextSeq 500 was employed. TCRdb cleaned the public reads at Q25 with fastp, built clones with MiXCR and kept in-frame beta chains. Entries are consolidated by CDR3 protein sequence, retaining the most common genes and DNA. For this sample there are under 70,000 distinct CDR3 sequences; roughly 12% appear just once. The ten most abundant clones make up around 5% of the sample. Sequencing was carried out using whole blood. These receptors all come from an adult who was a healthcare worker with PCR-confirmed SARS-CoV-2 infection or an uninfected control (not recorded which).

This clonotype was recorded many times. This chain joins TRBV7-2 and TRBJ1-5; 8 bases agree with TRBD1. The ends lost 5 bases at V and 1 base at J; junction bases unmatched: 4. The germline V gene encodes CDR1 SGHTA and CDR2 FQGNSA. The CDR3 is 15 amino acids. The CDR3 loop reads CASSPWTGSNQPQHF. DNA of the CDR3: TGTGCCAGCAGCCCTTGGACAGGGAGCAATCAGCCCCAGCATTTT.

The chain links TRBV7-8 to TRBJ1-1; unclear D gene. There are 15 residues in the CDR3. The V gene lost 5 bases and the J gene lost 5 bases, with 18 bases spanning the gap. CDR1 is SGHVS and CDR2 is FQNEAQ in the germline V gene. The CDR3 bases are TGTGCCAGCAGCCCTCACACCCTGCGGGGAACTGAAGCTTTCTTT. It yields the protein CASSPHTLRGTEAFF.